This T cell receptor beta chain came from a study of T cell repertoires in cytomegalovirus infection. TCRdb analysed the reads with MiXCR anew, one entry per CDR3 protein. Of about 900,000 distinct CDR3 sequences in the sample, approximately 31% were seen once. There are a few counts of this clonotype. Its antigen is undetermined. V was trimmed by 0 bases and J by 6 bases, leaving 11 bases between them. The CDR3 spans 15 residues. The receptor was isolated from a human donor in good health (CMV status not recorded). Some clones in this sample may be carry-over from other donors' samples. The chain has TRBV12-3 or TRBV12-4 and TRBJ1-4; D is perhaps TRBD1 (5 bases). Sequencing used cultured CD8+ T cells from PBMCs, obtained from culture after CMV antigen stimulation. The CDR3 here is CASSLAYGADEKLFF. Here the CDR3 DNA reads TGTGCCAGCAGTTTAGCGTACGGGGCGGATGAAAAACTGTTTTTT.